This T cell receptor (beta chain) derives from a study of response to subunit inactivated influenza vaccine. Overall study results and limits: New T cells are recruited in small numbers by each seasonal influenza vaccination, according to the authors' suggestion.

The CDR3 loop spans 16 amino acids. The V gene's germline CDR1 is SEHNR and CDR2 FQNEAQ (reference sequence). Deletions cut 1 base from V and 9 bases from J, with 19 bases between. To note about this clonotype: The antigen is unknown.

TCRdb recomputed calls from the RT-PCR reads with MiXCR, one row per CDR3 protein. This table holds roughly 520,000 distinct CDR3 sequences, less than 30% found once. The J gene is TRBJ2-1, the V gene TRBV7-9; the D call may be TRBD1 or TRBD2 (6 bases each). The input for sequencing was CD4+ T cells sorted from PBMCs, taken 5 to 6 days after vaccination. This clonotype was obtained from a man in his forties or fifties who received an inactivated influenza vaccine. The CDR3 spells CASSLVGGPAYVEQFF. In nucleotides, the CDR3 is TGTGCCAGCAGCTTAGTCGGGGGCCCTGCTTATGTTGAGCAGTTCTTC.